The rows below give T cell receptor beta chains drawn from one sample of a study of blood T cell repertoires in COVID-19. Some clones are missing from TCRdb's copy, which holds only in-frame ones; the method was immunoSEQ multiplex PCR. The sample carries 230,000 or so clones, around 83% recorded once. The sample comprised PBMCs or T cells enriched from blood (not recorded which). These receptors were collected from a woman in her 50s who had been exposed to COVID-19. The CDR3 runs from the conserved cysteine through the conserved F or W. D genes are given only for firm matches. Clone size is shown for a subset of rows, as once, few, many or a class of expanded clone.

CDR3 length	D gene	V gene	J gene	clone size	CDR3 protein	CDR3 DNA
14	-	TRBV3-1/TRBV3-2	TRBJ1-1	-	CASSQNRLNTEAFF	TGTGCCAGCAGCCAAAACAGGTTGAACACTGAAGCTTTCTTT
17	-	TRBV7-2	TRBJ1-1	-	CASSFYSNRYMNTEAFF	TGTGCCAGCAGCTTTTACTCCAACAGGTACATGAACACTGAAGCTTTCTTT
15	-	TRBV5-1	TRBJ2-1	few	CASSLDPSSYNEQFF	TGCGCCAGCAGCTTGGACCCGAGCTCCTACAATGAGCAGTTCTTC
15	-	TRBV3-1/TRBV3-2	TRBJ1-4	once	CASSQVKGRSEKLFF	TGTGCCAGCAGCCAAGTCAAGGGGAGGAGTGAAAAACTGTTTTTT
13	TRBD2	TRBV23-1	TRBJ2-3	-	CASSGASTDTQYF	TGCGCCAGTAGCGGGGCTAGCACAGATACGCAGTATTTT
14	TRBD1	TRBV6-2/TRBV6-3	TRBJ2-7	-	CASSKQGQSYEQYF	TGTGCCAGCAGTAAACAGGGGCAGTCCTACGAGCAGTACTTC
15	-	TRBV9	TRBJ1-1	once	CASSATGIADTEAFF	TGTGCCAGCAGCGCCACCGGGATTGCGGACACTGAAGCTTTCTTT
15	TRBD1	TRBV5-4	TRBJ2-1	many	CASSSTGGYYNEQFF	TGTGCCAGCAGCTCCACAGGGGGCTACTACAATGAGCAGTTCTTC
14	-	TRBV7-2	TRBJ2-7	-	CASSLGGYKYEQYF	TGTGCCAGCAGCTTAGGCGGGTATAAGTACGAGCAGTACTTC
13	-	TRBV11-2	TRBJ1-1	-	CASSRDRNTEAFF	TGTGCCAGCAGCAGAGACAGAAACACTGAAGCTTTCTTT
12	-	TRBV12-3/TRBV12-4	TRBJ2-1	-	CASRGGYNEQFF	TGTGCCAGCAGGGGGGGATACAATGAGCAGTTCTTC
13	-	TRBV5-1	TRBJ1-1	-	CASSVDGNTEAFF	TGCGCCAGCAGCGTGGACGGGAACACTGAAGCTTTCTTT
14	TRBD2	TRBV19	TRBJ2-1	-	CASGTSGSYNEQFF	TGTGCCAGTGGTACTAGCGGCTCCTACAATGAGCAGTTCTTC
18	-	TRBV9	TRBJ2-1	-	CASSVGSQTGPSYNEQFF	TGTGCCAGCAGCGTAGGGTCACAGACAGGCCCCTCCTACAATGAGCAGTTCTTC
14	TRBD1	TRBV29-1	TRBJ2-7	-	CSVARTGAIYEQYF	TGCAGCGTTGCCCGGACAGGGGCGATCTACGAGCAGTACTTC
17	TRBD1	TRBV14	TRBJ2-1	-	CASSPITGTGRHNEQFF	TGTGCCAGCAGCCCTATTACCGGGACAGGGCGTCACAATGAGCAGTTCTTC
14	-	TRBV2	TRBJ2-3	-	CASSDQGRADTQYF	TGTGCCAGCAGTGACCAGGGGAGGGCAGATACGCAGTATTTT
13	TRBD1	TRBV18	TRBJ2-7	once	CASSRTGEYEQYF	TGTGCCAGCTCACGGACAGGGGAGTACGAGCAGTACTTC
15	TRBD1	TRBV13	TRBJ1-1	-	CASSSRTGWDTEAFF	TGTGCCAGCAGCTCACGGACAGGGTGGGACACTGAAGCTTTCTTT
18	TRBD1	TRBV4-3	TRBJ1-1	-	CASSQDNPRTGLVTEAFF	TGCGCCAGCAGCCAAGATAATCCCCGGACAGGGCTGGTTACTGAAGCTTTCTTT
13	-	TRBV9	TRBJ1-1	-	CASSARMRTEAFF	TGTGCCAGCAGCGCCAGAATGAGGACTGAAGCTTTCTTT
16	-	TRBV29-1	TRBJ1-4	-	CSAQERFSGTNEKLFF	TGCAGCGCCCAGGAGAGATTCTCAGGGACTAATGAAAAACTGTTTTTT
13	TRBD1	TRBV30	TRBJ1-2	-	CAWSVTGNYGYTF	TGTGCCTGGAGTGTGACAGGGAACTATGGCTACACCTTC
16	-	TRBV28	TRBJ1-4	-	CASSQTKGVQNEKLFF	TGTGCCAGCAGCCAAACTAAGGGGGTTCAGAATGAAAAACTGTTTTTT
13	TRBD1	TRBV5-4	TRBJ2-7	-	CASSLDRGPIGYF	TGTGCCAGCAGCTTGGATAGGGGGCCGATCGGGTACTTC
13	-	TRBV12-3/TRBV12-4	TRBJ2-1	-	CASSQDGGDEQFF	TGTGCCAGCAGTCAGGACGGAGGGGATGAGCAGTTCTTC
14	TRBD1	TRBV16	TRBJ1-5	-	CASSPTGGGQPQHF	TGTGCCAGCAGCCCGACAGGGGGAGGTCAGCCCCAGCATTTT
16	TRBD1	TRBV5-1	TRBJ2-1	-	CASSLSTGGGNNEQFF	TGCGCCAGCAGCCTATCAACAGGGGGTGGTAACAATGAGCAGTTCTTC
13	TRBD1	TRBV6-5	TRBJ1-6	-	CATGTEDNSPLHF	TGTGCCACGGGGACAGAGGATAATTCACCCCTCCACTTT
15	TRBD2	TRBV27	TRBJ2-5	-	CASSATRLGGETQYF	TGTGCCAGCAGTGCCACCCGTTTGGGGGGGGAGACCCAGTACTTC
15	TRBD1	TRBV19	TRBJ2-1	-	CASSIGGQGNNEQFF	TGTGCCAGTAGTATAGGGGGACAGGGAAACAATGAGCAGTTCTTC
14	TRBD1	TRBV24-1	TRBJ1-2	few	CATSDYDRDYGYTF	TGTGCCACCAGTGATTACGACAGGGACTATGGCTACACCTTC
14	-	TRBV24-1	TRBJ1-5	-	CATSDLQERQPQHF	TGTGCCACCAGTGATTTACAGGAACGTCAGCCCCAGCATTTT
15	TRBD1	TRBV27	TRBJ2-1	-	CASSPTGSSYNEQFF	TGTGCCAGCAGTCCGACAGGGAGCTCCTACAATGAGCAGTTCTTC
13	-	TRBV4-3	TRBJ2-1	-	CASSQGLAGGQFF	TGCGCCAGCAGCCAAGGTTTGGCCGGGGGGCAGTTCTTC
15	-	TRBV7-9	TRBJ1-1	-	CASSLAGLENTEAFF	TGTGCCAGCAGCTTAGCGGGACTGGAAAACACTGAAGCTTTCTTT
14	-	TRBV20-1	TRBJ2-7	-	CSASKGDKSYEQYF	TGCAGTGCTAGTAAGGGGGACAAGTCCTACGAGCAGTACTTC
15	TRBD1	TRBV12-5	TRBJ1-5	-	CASVWGTGANQPQHF	TGTGCTAGTGTTTGGGGGACAGGGGCGAATCAGCCCCAGCATTTT
12	-	TRBV28	TRBJ1-1	-	CASSLLGAEAFF	TGTGCCAGCAGTTTGTTGGGCGCTGAAGCTTTCTTT
12	TRBD1	TRBV29-1	TRBJ2-3	-	CSSGQGADTQYF	TGCAGCAGCGGACAGGGGGCGGATACGCAGTATTTT
14	-	TRBV2	TRBJ1-5	-	CASSFLGRNQPQHF	TGTGCCAGCAGTTTTTTGGGCCGCAATCAGCCCCAGCATTTT
16	-	TRBV11-2	TRBJ2-2	-	CASSLPQGIDTGELFF	TGTGCCAGCAGCTTACCTCAGGGAATCGACACCGGGGAGCTGTTTTTT
14	TRBD1	TRBV7-2	TRBJ1-3	-	CASSLGQSGNTIYF	TGTGCCAGCAGCTTGGGACAGTCTGGAAACACCATATATTTT
15	-	TRBV7-2	TRBJ2-2	-	CASSLADSITGELFF	TGTGCCAGCAGCTTAGCTGACTCCATCACCGGGGAGCTGTTTTTT
13	TRBD1	TRBV29-1	TRBJ2-5	-	CSVQGVPTETQYF	TGCAGCGTCCAGGGGGTTCCGACAGAGACCCAGTACTTC
13	-	TRBV12-3/TRBV12-4	TRBJ1-5	few	CASSLFGDQPQHF	TGTGCCAGCAGTTTATTCGGAGATCAGCCCCAGCATTTT
13	-	TRBV19	TRBJ1-3	-	CASQGFSGNTIYF	TGTGCCAGCCAGGGATTTTCTGGAAACACCATATATTTT
14	-	TRBV27	TRBJ2-1	-	CASSLGGLRNEQFF	TGTGCCAGCAGTTTAGGGGGCCTTAGGAATGAGCAGTTCTTC
14	TRBD1	TRBV3-1/TRBV3-2	TRBJ2-1	-	CASSRPGQGREQFF	TGTGCCAGCAGCCGACCGGGACAGGGACGCGAGCAGTTCTTC
14	-	TRBV28	TRBJ1-1	-	CASSRPGGYAEAFF	TGTGCCAGCAGTAGGCCCGGGGGGTATGCTGAAGCTTTCTTT
16	TRBD2	TRBV15	TRBJ2-7	-	CATSRDWGGGAHEQYF	TGTGCCACCAGCAGAGATTGGGGCGGGGGGGCCCACGAGCAGTACTTC
12	-	TRBV7-9	TRBJ1-1	-	CASSLGEAEAFF	TGTGCCAGCAGCTTGGGTGAGGCTGAAGCTTTCTTT
14	-	TRBV5-6	TRBJ1-5	-	CASSLGAYNQPQHF	TGTGCCAGCAGCTTAGGGGCCTACAATCAGCCCCAGCATTTT
15	-	TRBV3-1/TRBV3-2	TRBJ1-4	-	CASSQSRGVIEKLFF	TGTGCCAGCAGCCAGAGCAGGGGCGTGATTGAAAAACTGTTTTTT